Below are 8 T cell receptor beta chains sequenced from a single sample in a study of Ad26.COV2.S vaccination and SARS-CoV-2 variants. Sequenced by immunoSEQ multiplex PCR; TCRdb stores in-frame clones only, minus some. This sample carries 440,000 or so clones, 80% to 95% of them seen once, and the ten largest clones take about 1.7%. Treatment defined: 15 to 20 received Ad26.COV2.S at low or high dose, single or two shots; 5 received placebo; per-sample allocation not given. Vaccine and placebo recipients were sampled on day 63 after the first injection. The input for sequencing was peripheral blood, taken in a trial of Ad26.COV2.S vaccine versus placebo. Every receptor here comes from a person aged 18 to 65 who received the Ad26.COV2.S COVID-19 vaccine or a placebo.

The genes are TRBV28 and TRBJ1-2; D remains ambiguous. Germline V gene data show CDR1 as MDHEN and CDR2 as SYDVKM. V gave up 7 bases and J gave up 0 bases, with 6 bases separating them. This CDR3 contains 12 residues. This chain's CDR3 is CASNRANYGYTF. CDR3 sequence (DNA): TGTGCCAGCAACAGAGCTAACTATGGCTACACCTTC.

The CDR3 region has the DNA TGTGCCAGCAGCGTAGTGGAGACTAGTACTGCCGAGCAGTACTTC. Protein sequence: CASSVVETSTAEQYF. The rearrangement joins TRBV9 to TRBJ2-7, with a tentative D call TRBD2 (6 bases). The CDR3 sequence is 15 residues long. Germline values: CDR1 SGDLS, CDR2 YYNGEE. Trimming left V 0 bases short and J 6 bases short, with 16 bases between.

The genes are TRBV11-2 and TRBJ1-5; the D is unclear. CDR1 is SGHAT, CDR2 FQNNGV, per germline. Trimming cost V 4 bases and J 5 bases, with 9 bases left between them. The CDR3 totals 13 residues. DNA for the CDR3: TGTGCCAGCAGCTCGATGAGGGATCAGCCCCAGCATTTT. It yields the protein CASSSMRDQPQHF.

DNA of the CDR3: TGTGCCAGCAAAGAGGGGGCTAGCGGGGATTTTCTAGCCAAAAACATTCAGTACTTC. It is translated as CASKEGASGDFLAKNIQYF. The rearrangement joins TRBV3-1 (or the pseudogene TRBV3-2) to TRBJ2-4, with TRBD2 identical over 9 bases. The CDR3 sequence is 19 residues long. CDR1 and CDR2 (germline): LGHDT, YNNKEL (reference sequence). V lost 7 bases, J lost 0 bases, and 16 bases stayed unmatched.

This rearrangement joins TRBV9 to TRBJ2-1, with D uncertain. Trimming shortened V by 3 bases and J by 0 bases, and 16 bases separated the two germline ends. There are 17 residues in the CDR3. Germline CDR1 SGDLS, CDR2 YYNGEE. CDR3 DNA sequence: TGTGCCAGCAGCGGCCCCCATCTGGGTGACTCCTACAATGAGCAGTTCTTC. Translated, it gives CASSGPHLGDSYNEQFF.

J is TRBJ1-3 and V is TRBV6-2 or TRBV6-3; D not resolved. The CDR3 consists of 16 residues. The V gene's germline CDR1 is MNHEY and CDR2 SVGEGT. V lost 5 bases, J lost 0 bases, and 14 bases lay in between. The CDR3 DNA reads TGTGCCAGCAGTGATCGAGGACGAAGCTCTGGAAACACCATATATTTT. It codes for CASSDRGRSSGNTIYF.

The rearrangement joins TRBV5-4 to TRBJ2-5; 9 bases are a match to TRBD2. V gave up 4 bases and J gave up 2 bases; unmatched junction bases: 9. The CDR3 has 16 residues. Germline CDR1 is SGHNT and CDR2 is YYREEE (reference sequence). In nucleotides, the CDR3 is TGTGCCAGCAGCCGGGGACTAGCACCGGGACAAGAGACCCAGTACTTC. Its translation is CASSRGLAPGQETQYF.

This chain links TRBV23-1 with TRBJ2-4, with D unresolved. TRBV23-1 has ORF status, its function being uncertain. The length of the CDR3 is 15 residues. Trimming left V 7 bases short and J 0 bases short, with 13 bases between. CDR3 sequence (DNA): TGCGCCAGCATCGATACTCATCTAGCCAAAAACATTCAGTACTTC. This codes for CASIDTHLAKNIQYF.